The sequence of this T cell receptor (beta chain) was determined in a study of EBV T-cell therapy then PD-1 blockade in nasopharyngeal carcinoma. This sample's treatment: AdE1-LMPpoly-expanded autologous EBV-specific T-cell therapy followed by anti-PD-1 nivolumab. Of note for this clone: Its antigen is as yet unknown.

Only in-frame clones appear in the TCRdb table, and some are missing; sequencing was by immunoSEQ multiplex PCR. The table includes 25,000 or so clones, approximately 84% detected once. The CDR3 runs to 13 residues. Trimming shortened V by 3 bases and J by 0 bases, and 5 bases separated the two germline ends. Germline V gene lookup returns CDR1 MNHEY and CDR2 SMNVEV (reference sequence). The sample in question was CD8+ T cells from blood, obtained at roughly day 61 from a patient whose treatment included autologous EBV-specific T cells and nivolumab. This chain uses TRBV27 with TRBJ1-1; D remains ambiguous. This clonotype originated in a man between 35 and 55 years old with nasopharyngeal carcinoma. CDR3 coding DNA: TGTGCCAGCAGTTTTACACTGAACACTGAAGCTTTCTTT. Its translation is CASSFTLNTEAFF.